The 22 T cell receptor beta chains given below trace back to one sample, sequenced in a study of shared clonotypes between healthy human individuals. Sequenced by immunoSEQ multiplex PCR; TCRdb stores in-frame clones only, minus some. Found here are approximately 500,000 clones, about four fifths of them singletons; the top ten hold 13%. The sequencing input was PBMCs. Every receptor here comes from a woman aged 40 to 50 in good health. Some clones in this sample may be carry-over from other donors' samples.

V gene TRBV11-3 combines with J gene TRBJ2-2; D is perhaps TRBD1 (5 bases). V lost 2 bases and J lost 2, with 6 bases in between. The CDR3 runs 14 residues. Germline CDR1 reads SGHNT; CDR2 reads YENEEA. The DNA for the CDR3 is TGTGCCAGCAGCTTACAGGGTAACACCGGGGAGCTGTTTTTT. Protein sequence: CASSLQGNTGELFF.

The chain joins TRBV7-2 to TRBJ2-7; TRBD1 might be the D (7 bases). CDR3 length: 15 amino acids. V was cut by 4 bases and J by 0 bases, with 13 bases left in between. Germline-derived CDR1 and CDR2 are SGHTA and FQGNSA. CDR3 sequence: CASSSAGTASYEQYF. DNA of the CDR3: TGTGCCAGCAGCTCTGCGGGGACAGCCTCCTACGAGCAGTACTTC.

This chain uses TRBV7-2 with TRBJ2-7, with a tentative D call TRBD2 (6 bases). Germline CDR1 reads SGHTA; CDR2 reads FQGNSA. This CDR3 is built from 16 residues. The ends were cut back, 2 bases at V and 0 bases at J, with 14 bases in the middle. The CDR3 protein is CASSLYSLADSYEQYF. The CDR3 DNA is TGTGCCAGCAGCTTATATAGCTTAGCGGACTCCTACGAGCAGTACTTC.

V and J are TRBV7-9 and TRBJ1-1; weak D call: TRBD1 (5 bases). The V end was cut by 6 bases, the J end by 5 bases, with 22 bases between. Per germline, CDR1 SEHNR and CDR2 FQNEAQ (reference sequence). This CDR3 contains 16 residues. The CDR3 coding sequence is TGTGCCAGCAGTCCGCCAGGAGGAGCAGGGAGAACTGAAGCTTTCTTT. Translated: CASSPPGGAGRTEAFF.

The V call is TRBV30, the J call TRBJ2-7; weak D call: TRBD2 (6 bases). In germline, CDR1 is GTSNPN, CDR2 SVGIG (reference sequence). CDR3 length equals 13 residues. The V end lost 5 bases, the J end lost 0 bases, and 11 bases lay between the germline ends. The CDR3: CAWSKGLSYEQYF. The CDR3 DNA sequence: TGTGCCTGGTCCAAGGGACTCTCCTACGAGCAGTACTTC.

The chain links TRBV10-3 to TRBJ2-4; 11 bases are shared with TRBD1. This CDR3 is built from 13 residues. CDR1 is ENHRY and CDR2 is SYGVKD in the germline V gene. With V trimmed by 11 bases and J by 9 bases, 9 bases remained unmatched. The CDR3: CAAGDGTGGIQYF. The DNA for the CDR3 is TGTGCCGCCGGAGATGGGACAGGGGGCATTCAGTACTTC.

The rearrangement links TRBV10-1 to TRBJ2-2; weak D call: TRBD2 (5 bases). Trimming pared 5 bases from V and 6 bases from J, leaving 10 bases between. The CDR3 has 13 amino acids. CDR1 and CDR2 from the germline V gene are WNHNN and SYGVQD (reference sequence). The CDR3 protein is CASSSRAAGELFF. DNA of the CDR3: TGCGCCAGCAGTTCGAGGGCCGCCGGGGAGCTGTTTTTT.

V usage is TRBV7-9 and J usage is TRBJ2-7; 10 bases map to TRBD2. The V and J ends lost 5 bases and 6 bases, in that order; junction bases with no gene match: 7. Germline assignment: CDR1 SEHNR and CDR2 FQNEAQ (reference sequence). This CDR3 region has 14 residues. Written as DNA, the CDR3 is TGTGCCAGCAGCCCTAGCGGGAGCAAGTCCGAGCAGTACTTC. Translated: CASSPSGSKSEQYF. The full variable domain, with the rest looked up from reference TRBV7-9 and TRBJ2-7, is DTGVSQNPRHKITKRGQNVTFRCDPISEHNRLYWYRQTLGQGPEFLTYFQNEAQLEKSRLLSDRFSAERPKGSFSTLEIQRTEQGDSAMYLCASSPSGSKSEQYFGPGTRLTVT.

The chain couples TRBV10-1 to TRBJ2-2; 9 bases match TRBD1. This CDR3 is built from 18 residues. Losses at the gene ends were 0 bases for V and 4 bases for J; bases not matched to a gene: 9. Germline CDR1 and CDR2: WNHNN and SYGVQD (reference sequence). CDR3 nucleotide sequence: TGCGCCAGCAGTGAGTCGATAGGGACAGGGACGGGCACCGGGGAGCTGTTTTTT. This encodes CASSESIGTGTGTGELFF.

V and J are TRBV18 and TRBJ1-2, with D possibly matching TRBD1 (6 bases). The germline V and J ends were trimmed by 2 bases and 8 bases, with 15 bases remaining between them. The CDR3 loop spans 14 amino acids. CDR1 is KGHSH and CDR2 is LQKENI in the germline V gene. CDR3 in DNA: TGTGCCAGCTCACCAGAACGCAGGGGACACGGCTACACCTTC. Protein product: CASSPERRGHGYTF.

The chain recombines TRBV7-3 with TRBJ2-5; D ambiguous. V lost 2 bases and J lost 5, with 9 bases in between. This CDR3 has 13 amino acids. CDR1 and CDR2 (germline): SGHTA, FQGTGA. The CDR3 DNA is TGTGCCAGCAGCTTACTCGGATCGGAGACCCAGTACTTC. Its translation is CASSLLGSETQYF.

The CDR3 sequence is CASSENLGMGHEQYF. The DNA for the CDR3 is TGTGCCAGCAGTGAAAACCTGGGGATGGGCCACGAGCAGTACTTC. The V and J genes are TRBV6-1 and TRBJ2-7; D unresolved. CDR3 length: 15 residues. Germline V gene sequence: CDR1 MNHNS, CDR2 SASEGT. Trimming pared 2 bases from V and 5 bases from J, leaving 16 bases between.

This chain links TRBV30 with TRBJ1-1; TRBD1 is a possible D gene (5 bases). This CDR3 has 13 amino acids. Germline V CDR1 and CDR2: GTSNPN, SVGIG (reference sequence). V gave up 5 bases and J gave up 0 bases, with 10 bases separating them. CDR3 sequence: CAWARGMNTEAFF. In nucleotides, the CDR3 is TGTGCCTGGGCGCGGGGGATGAACACTGAAGCTTTCTTT.

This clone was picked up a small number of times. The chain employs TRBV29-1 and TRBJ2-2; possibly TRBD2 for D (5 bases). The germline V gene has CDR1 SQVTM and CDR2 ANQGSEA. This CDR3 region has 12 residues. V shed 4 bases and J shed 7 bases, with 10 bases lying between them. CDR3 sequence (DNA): TGCAGCGTTGGGCCGGGATTCGGGGAGCTGTTTTTT. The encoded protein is CSVGPGFGELFF.

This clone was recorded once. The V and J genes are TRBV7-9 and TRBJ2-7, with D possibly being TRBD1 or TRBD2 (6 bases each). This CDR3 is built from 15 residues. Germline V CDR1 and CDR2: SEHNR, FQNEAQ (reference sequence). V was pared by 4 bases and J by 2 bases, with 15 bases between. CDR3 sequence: CASSWGADSTYEQYF. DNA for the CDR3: TGTGCCAGCAGCTGGGGGGCAGACTCAACCTACGAGCAGTACTTC.

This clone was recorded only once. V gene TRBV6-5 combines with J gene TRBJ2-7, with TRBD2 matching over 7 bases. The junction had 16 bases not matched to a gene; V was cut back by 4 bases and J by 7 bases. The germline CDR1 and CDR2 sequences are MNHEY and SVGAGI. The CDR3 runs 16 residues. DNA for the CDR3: TGTGCCAGCAGTTTTAGGGCGTGGGGGGGAGTACGAGAGCAGTACTTC. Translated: CASSFRAWGGVREQYF.

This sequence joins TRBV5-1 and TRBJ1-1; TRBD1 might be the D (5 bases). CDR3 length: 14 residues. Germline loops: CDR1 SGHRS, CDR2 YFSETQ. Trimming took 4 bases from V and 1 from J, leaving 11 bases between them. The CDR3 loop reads CASSNPGGNTEAFF. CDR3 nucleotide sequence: TGCGCCAGCAGCAATCCGGGGGGGAACACTGAAGCTTTCTTT. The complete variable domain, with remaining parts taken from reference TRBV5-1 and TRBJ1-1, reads KAGVTQTPRYLIKTRGQQVTLSCSPISGHRSVSWYQQTPGQGLQFLFEYFSETQRNKGNFPGRFSGRQFSNSRSEMNVSTLELGDSALYLCASSNPGGNTEAFFGQGTRLTVV.

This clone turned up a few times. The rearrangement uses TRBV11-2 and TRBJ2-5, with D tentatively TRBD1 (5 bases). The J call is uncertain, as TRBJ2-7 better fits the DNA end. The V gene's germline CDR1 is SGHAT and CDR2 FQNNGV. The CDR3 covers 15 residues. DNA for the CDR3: TGTGCCAGCAGCCTCTCCCAGGACATATCCTACGAGCAGTACTTC. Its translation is CASSLSQDISYEQYF.

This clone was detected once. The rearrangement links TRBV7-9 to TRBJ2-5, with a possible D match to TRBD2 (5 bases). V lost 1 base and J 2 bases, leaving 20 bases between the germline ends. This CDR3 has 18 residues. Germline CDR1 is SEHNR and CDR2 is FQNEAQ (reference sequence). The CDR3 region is CASSLVVGDLMSQETQYF. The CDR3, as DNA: TGTGCCAGCAGCTTAGTGGTGGGAGATTTAATGAGTCAAGAGACCCAGTACTTC.

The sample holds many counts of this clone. CDR3 in amino acids: CASGTPRTMYNEQFF. The CDR3 DNA follows: TGTGCCAGCGGGACCCCCAGGACTATGTACAATGAGCAGTTCTTC. This chain uses TRBV28 with TRBJ2-1; tentative D call: TRBD2 (6 bases). The germline V gene encodes CDR1 MDHEN and CDR2 SYDVKM. Trimming cost V 8 bases and J 4 bases, with 18 bases left between them. The CDR3 runs 15 residues. Together with reference TRBV28 and TRBJ2-1, the CDR3 gives the full variable domain: DVKVTQSSRYLVKRTGEKVFLECVQDMDHENMFWYRQDPGLGLRLIYFSYDVKMKEKGDIPEGYSVSREKKERFSLILESASTNQTSMYLCASGTPRTMYNEQFFGPGTRLTVL.

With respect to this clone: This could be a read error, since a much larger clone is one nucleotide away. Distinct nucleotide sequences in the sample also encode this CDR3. As DNA, the CDR3 is TGTGCCTGGAGTGACGGCAGAGGGGGCGACGGCAATCAGCCCCAGCATTTT. Translated: CAWSDGRGGDGNQPQHF. The chain recombines TRBV30 with TRBJ1-5; 7 nucleotides match TRBD1. The CDR3 sequence is 17 residues long. Germline assignment: CDR1 GTSNPN and CDR2 SVGIG (reference sequence). Unmatched junction bases numbered 11, after V lost 1 base and J lost 2 bases.

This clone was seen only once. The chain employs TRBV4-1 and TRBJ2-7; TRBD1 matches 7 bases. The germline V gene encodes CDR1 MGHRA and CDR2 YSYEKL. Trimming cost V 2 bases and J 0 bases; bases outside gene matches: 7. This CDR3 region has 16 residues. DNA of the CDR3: TGCGCCAGCAGCCAACGTACAGGGGATAGCTCCTACGAGCAGTACTTC. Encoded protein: CASSQRTGDSSYEQYF.